This T cell receptor beta chain is drawn from a study of T-cell reconstitution after alpha-beta-depleted transplantation in children. This CDR3 spans 15 amino acids. Germline V gene lookup returns CDR1 MDHEN and CDR2 SYDVKM. V lost 0 bases and J 1 base, leaving 10 bases between the germline ends. Preparation of the TCRbeta library used unique molecular identifiers. TCRdb analysed the PCR reads with MiXCR anew, one entry per CDR3 protein. The repertoire holds about 610,000 distinct CDR3 sequences, over 9.5% seen once, with less than 5% in the top ten. The source material was PBMCs from the stem cell graft donor, sampled from the stem cell graft. The source is a human donor who donated a stem cell graft to a child with acute myeloid leukemia. The V and J genes are TRBV28 and TRBJ2-7; D is perhaps TRBD1 or TRBD2 (6 bases each). This CDR3 is CASSLWQGTSYEQYF. For the CDR3, the DNA is TGTGCCAGCAGTTTATGGCAGGGGACTTCCTACGAGCAGTACTTC.